These 30 T cell receptor beta chains originate from one sample sequenced in a study of shared clonotypes between healthy human individuals. Produced via immunoSEQ multiplex PCR; TCRdb's table is partial and in-frame only. This table has under 2,000,000 clones, around 96% appearing once. The naive CD8 subset, CD45RO-negative cells positively selected for CCR7, excluded terminally differentiated effector memory CD45RA+ cells. Specimen: naive CD8+ T cells sorted from blood. These receptor sequences come from a man younger than 30 in good health.

The chain couples TRBV10-2 to TRBJ2-2; 8 bases are a match to TRBD2. The CDR3 length is 14 residues. The trim removed 5 bases at V and 5 bases at J, leaving 4 bases unmatched. Per germline, CDR1 WSHSY and CDR2 SAAADI. CDR3 protein: CASSTSGVTGELFF. CDR3 bases: TGCGCCAGCAGTACTAGCGGCGTAACCGGGGAGCTGTTTTTT.

This chain joins TRBV18 and TRBJ1-1; D is unclear. Germline V gene data show CDR1 as KGHSH and CDR2 as LQKENI. The germline V and J ends were trimmed by 3 bases and 3 bases, with 11 bases remaining between them. The CDR3 is 14 amino acids. Written as DNA, the CDR3 is TGTGCCAGCTCACCTGAGAGAGGGCACACTGAAGCTTTCTTT. It is translated as CASSPERGHTEAFF.

In its sample, this clone was seen once. The chain joins TRBV28 to TRBJ1-2, with a possible D match to TRBD1 (5 bases). The CDR3 runs to 12 residues. V shed 7 bases and J shed 4 bases, with 10 bases lying between them. Per the germline V gene, CDR1 is MDHEN and CDR2 is SYDVKM. The CDR3 DNA reads TGTGCCAGCACCCTCGGGGGCTATGGCTACACCTTC. This codes for CASTLGGYGYTF.

This rearrangement joins TRBV10-2 to TRBJ2-7; D is unresolved. CDR3 length equals 14 residues. Germline V CDR1 and CDR2: WSHSY, SAAADI. The V end lost 5 bases, the J end lost 5 bases, and 16 bases lay between the germline ends. This CDR3 reads CASSSVGYFDEQYF. In DNA form, the CDR3 reads TGCGCCAGCAGTTCCGTAGGGTATTTTGACGAGCAGTACTTC.

This chain joins TRBV19 and TRBJ1-2; weak D call: TRBD1 (6 bases). Trimming left V 5 bases short and J 7 bases short, with 11 bases between. This CDR3 region has 12 residues. The germline V gene encodes CDR1 LNHDA and CDR2 SQIVND (reference sequence). The CDR3 here is CASSPGTIGYTF. The CDR3 region has the DNA TGTGCCAGTAGTCCCGGGACAATTGGCTACACCTTC.

The chain combines TRBV27 with TRBJ2-3; 14 nucleotides match TRBD2. This CDR3 comprises 18 residues. Germline V gene sequence: CDR1 MNHEY, CDR2 SMNVEV (reference sequence). J was trimmed by 0 bases and V by 3 bases; bases with no gene match: 5. This chain's CDR3 is CASSFGLAGGPSTDTQYF. CDR3 sequence (DNA): TGTGCCAGCAGTTTTGGACTAGCGGGGGGCCCTAGCACAGATACGCAGTATTTT.

The rearrangement links TRBV11-2 to TRBJ2-5; D not certain. This CDR3 contains 12 residues. Germline CDR1 is SGHAT and CDR2 is FQNNGV. V lost 5 bases to trimming and J lost 13 bases, with 17 bases between them. The CDR3 bases are TGTGCCAGCAGCACGCCGACTGGGTCGCGGTACTTC. The encoded protein is CASSTPTGSRYF.

A single count supports this clone. The chain couples TRBV4-3 to TRBJ1-6; possible D gene TRBD1, 5 bases. The V end was cut by 1 base, the J end by 8 bases, with 12 bases between. The CDR3 has 15 residues. The germline gives CDR1 LGHNA, CDR2 YSLEER. The CDR3 DNA reads TGCGCCAGCAGCCAAGTGGTCAGGGCTGATTCACCCCTCCACTTT. Amino acids: CASSQVVRADSPLHF.

This rearrangement joins TRBV27 to TRBJ2-7; TRBD2 might be the D (5 bases). Deletions cut 1 base from V and 5 bases from J, with 9 bases between. The germline CDR1 and CDR2 sequences are MNHEY and SMNVEV (reference sequence). This CDR3 has 13 amino acids. The CDR3 region has the DNA TGTGCCAGCAGTTTATTTTTGAGGGACGAGCAGTACTTC. Amino acid sequence: CASSLFLRDEQYF.

The DNA of the CDR3 is TGTGCCAGCAGCTCTGATCAGGGGTACATCGTTATCACAGATACGCAGTATTTT. As protein: CASSSDQGYIVITDTQYF. V gene TRBV5-8 combines with J gene TRBJ2-3, with D perhaps TRBD1 (6 bases). CDR1 SGHTS and CDR2 YDEGEE come from the germline V gene. The CDR3 consists of 18 residues. Deletions cut 3 bases from V and 2 bases from J, with 22 bases between.

As concerns this clone: Other DNA sequences within the sample encode an identical CDR3. The chain uses TRBV5-6 and TRBJ2-5; TRBD1 agrees at 8 bases. CDR3 length equals 14 residues. With 1 base clipped from V and 5 bases from J, the junction kept 4 bases outside the gene matches. Germline V gene data show CDR1 as SGHDT and CDR2 as YYEEEE. CDR3 protein: CASSLPGGYETQYF. The CDR3 nucleotides read TGTGCCAGCAGCTTGCCAGGGGGCTATGAGACCCAGTACTTC.

The CDR3 spells CASSARTDYYGYTF. In DNA, the CDR3 is TGTGCCAGCAGTGCTCGGACGGACTACTATGGCTACACCTTC. The rearrangement joins TRBV28 to TRBJ1-2; no firm D call. CDR3 length: 14 amino acids. Per germline, CDR1 MDHEN and CDR2 SYDVKM. V lost 5 bases and J 3 bases, leaving 13 bases between the germline ends.

This clone was seen once. The chain is built from TRBV4-1 and TRBJ2-3; perhaps TRBD2 as D (5 bases). V lost 0 bases to trimming and J lost 0 bases, with 10 bases between them. CDR3 length: 16 amino acids. Germline V lookup: CDR1 MGHRA, CDR2 YSYEKL. This CDR3 is CASSQDLGVSTDTQYF. The CDR3 nucleotides read TGCGCCAGCAGCCAAGATCTCGGGGTTAGCACAGATACGCAGTATTTT.

This chain links TRBV19 with TRBJ1-3, with D possibly TRBD1 on 5 matching bases. From germline, CDR1 is LNHDA and CDR2 SQIVND (reference sequence). The V and J ends lost 7 bases and 0 bases respectively, with 13 bases between them. CDR3 length equals 15 residues. The CDR3 DNA reads TGTGCCAGTAATCCAACCGGGGGCTCTGGAAACACCATATATTTT. This gives the protein CASNPTGGSGNTIYF.

V is TRBV7-9 and J is TRBJ1-2; 9 bases align to TRBD1. The trim removed 6 bases at V and 4 bases at J, leaving 15 bases unmatched. Germline-derived CDR1 and CDR2 are SEHNR and FQNEAQ (reference sequence). The CDR3 consists of 17 residues. In nucleotides, the CDR3 is TGTGCCAGCAGTTTTGACTATCCCGGGACAGGGACCTATGGCTACACCTTC. Residues: CASSFDYPGTGTYGYTF.

V is TRBV28 and J is TRBJ1-5; D is ambiguous. Germline loops: CDR1 MDHEN, CDR2 SYDVKM. The CDR3 is 14 amino acids. Trimming cost V 7 bases and J 0 bases, with 10 bases left between them. In nucleotides, the CDR3 is TGTGCCAGCATGGGCGGCTATAGCAATCAGCCCCAGCATTTT. The encoded protein is CASMGGYSNQPQHF.

This chain connects TRBV10-2 to TRBJ2-5, with a tentative D call TRBD2 (5 bases). The V end was cut by 5 bases, the J end by 4 bases, with 17 bases between. The CDR3 is made up of 15 amino acids. CDR1 WSHSY and CDR2 SAAADI come from the germline V gene. The CDR3 coding sequence is TGCGCCAGCAGTATCAGCGGAGAAAGGGTAGAGACCCAGTACTTC. Translated, it gives CASSISGERVETQYF.

The count of this clone is one. The V and J genes are TRBV6-1 and TRBJ1-4; D unclear. The CDR3 is 14 amino acids. Per the germline V gene, CDR1 is MNHNS and CDR2 is SASEGT. Trimming took 9 bases from V and 8 from J, leaving 19 bases between them. The CDR3 bases are TGTGCCAGTGGGGAAGGTCTCGAAAAGGAAAAACTGTTTTTT. This sequence encodes CASGEGLEKEKLFF.

The chain links TRBV27 to TRBJ1-1, with a weak D call TRBD1 (5 bases). Germline V lookup: CDR1 MNHEY, CDR2 SMNVEV (reference sequence). V was clipped by 5 bases and J by 11 bases, with 18 bases between them. The CDR3 totals 13 residues. This CDR3 reads CASSPITGPDAFF. DNA for the CDR3: TGTGCCAGCAGTCCGATAACAGGTCCGGACGCTTTCTTT.

The chain combines TRBV9 with TRBJ2-2; the D is unclear. Germline CDR1 reads SGDLS; CDR2 reads YYNGEE. The CDR3 runs to 14 residues. V lost 4 bases to trimming and J lost 1 base, with 8 bases between them. In DNA, the CDR3 is TGTGCCAGCAGCACCTCAGAGAACACCGGGGAGCTGTTTTTT. Its protein is CASSTSENTGELFF.

The chain joins TRBV6-5 to TRBJ2-7; D possibly corresponds to TRBD1 (6 bases). The CDR3 spans 14 residues. Trimming cost V 2 bases and J 7 bases, with 15 bases left between them. Germline V gene sequence: CDR1 MNHEY, CDR2 SVGAGI. The CDR3 spells CASSYGTGIREQYF. CDR3 nucleotide sequence: TGTGCCAGCAGTTACGGAACAGGGATCCGGGAGCAGTACTTC.

The genes are TRBV27 and TRBJ2-7; 9 positions match TRBD1. CDR3 size: 16 residues. Germline values: CDR1 MNHEY, CDR2 SMNVEV (reference sequence). J gave up 3 bases and V 3 bases, and 9 bases lay outside the gene matches. This chain's CDR3 is CASSFLTGGFLYEQYF. The CDR3 DNA reads TGTGCCAGCAGTTTCCTCACAGGGGGCTTTCTCTACGAGCAGTACTTC.

The chain is built from TRBV5-6 and TRBJ2-7; the D call may be TRBD1 or TRBD2 (5 bases each). This CDR3 contains 14 residues. V was pared by 4 bases and J by 7 bases, with 18 bases between. CDR1 is SGHDT and CDR2 is YYEEEE in the germline V gene. The CDR3 region has the DNA TGTGCCAGCAGCCGAGACAGCCCACCGGGAGAGCAGTACTTC. Its translation: CASSRDSPPGEQYF.

This clone was seen just once. The rearrangement uses TRBV6-5 and TRBJ1-1, with D tentatively TRBD1 (5 bases). CDR1 MNHEY and CDR2 SVGAGI come from the germline V gene. The CDR3 covers 12 residues. V lost 8 bases, J lost 5 bases, and 12 bases lay in between. This CDR3 is CASGSGETEAFF. CDR3 DNA: TGTGCCAGCGGTTCGGGGGAGACTGAAGCTTTCTTT.

This clone has just one count. The chain joins TRBV4-1 to TRBJ1-5; D is unclear. Germline lookup yields CDR1 MGHRA and CDR2 YSYEKL. V lost 0 bases and J 0 bases, leaving 15 bases between the germline ends. CDR3 length: 18 residues. The CDR3 coding sequence is TGCGCCAGCAGCCAAGACGTTCGAGGGATCTTTAGCAATCAGCCCCAGCATTTT. Encoded protein: CASSQDVRGIFSNQPQHF.

Written as DNA, the CDR3 is TGTGCCAGCAGCGAAACGACTGAGCAGTTCTTC. Protein: CASSETTEQFF. The chain couples TRBV9 to TRBJ2-1; D ambiguous. Germline V gene data show CDR1 as SGDLS and CDR2 as YYNGEE. The CDR3 consists of 11 residues. V dropped 3 bases and J dropped 9 bases, with 7 bases sitting between them.

The chain joins TRBV27 to TRBJ2-5; no firm D call. CDR1 and CDR2 from the germline V gene are MNHEY and SMNVEV (reference sequence). Trimming stripped 6 bases from V and 1 base from J, with 12 bases between. The CDR3 extends over 14 amino acids. This chain's CDR3 is CASSLSRLQETQYF. The CDR3, as DNA: TGTGCCAGCAGCCTGTCGAGACTCCAAGAGACCCAGTACTTC.

The chain carries TRBV4-1 and TRBJ2-7; the D is unclear. The V and J ends lost 1 base and 4 bases respectively, with 11 bases between them. This CDR3 has 14 residues. CDR1 and CDR2 (germline): MGHRA, YSYEKL. The chain's CDR3 is CASSQAVVGYEQYF. In nucleotides, the CDR3 is TGCGCCAGCAGCCAAGCCGTGGTTGGGTACGAGCAGTACTTC.

This clone was counted only a few times. This sequence joins TRBV6-5 and TRBJ1-2, with D perhaps TRBD1 (6 bases). Looked up from germline, CDR1 is MNHEY and CDR2 is SVGAGI. The CDR3 has 16 residues. Trimming stripped 0 bases from V and 5 bases from J, with 16 bases between. The CDR3 DNA follows: TGTGCCAGCAGTTACTCGAACACCGGGACAACTTATGGCTACACCTTC. It encodes CASSYSNTGTTYGYTF.

The chain combines TRBV7-2 with TRBJ2-7, with a possible D match to TRBD1 (6 bases). V lost 1 base and J lost 2, with 9 bases in between. This CDR3 is 14 amino acids long. From germline, CDR1 is SGHTA and CDR2 FQGNSA. In nucleotides, the CDR3 is TGTGCCAGCAGCTTAGTAACAGGGACCTACGAGCAGTACTTC. Translation: CASSLVTGTYEQYF.